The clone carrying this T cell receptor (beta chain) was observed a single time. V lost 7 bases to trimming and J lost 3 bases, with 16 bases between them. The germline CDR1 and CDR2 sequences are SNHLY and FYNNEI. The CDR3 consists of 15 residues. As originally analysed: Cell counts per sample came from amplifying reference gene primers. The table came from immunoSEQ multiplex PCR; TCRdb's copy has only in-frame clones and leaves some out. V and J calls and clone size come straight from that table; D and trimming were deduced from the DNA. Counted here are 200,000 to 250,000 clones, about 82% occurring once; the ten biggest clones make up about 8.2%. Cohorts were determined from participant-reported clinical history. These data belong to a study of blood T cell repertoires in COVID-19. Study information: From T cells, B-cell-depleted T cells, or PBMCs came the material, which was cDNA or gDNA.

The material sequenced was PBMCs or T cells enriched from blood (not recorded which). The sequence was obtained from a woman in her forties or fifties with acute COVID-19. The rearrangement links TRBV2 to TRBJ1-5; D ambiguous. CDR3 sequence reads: CASTPFYRANQPQHF. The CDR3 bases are TGTGCCAGCACACCTTTTTACAGAGCCAATCAGCCCCAGCATTTT.